This TCR beta chain emerged from a study of T cells in Graves' hyperthyroidism and ophthalmopathy. Of note for this clonotype: Its antigen is not known.

Study-level points and caveats: Through a model of 13 V-J features, ophthalmopathy was separated from stable hyperthyroidism.

From germline, CDR1 is MNHNS and CDR2 SASEGT. The CDR3 length is 14 residues. V lost 5 bases, J lost 1 base, and 3 bases stayed unmatched. Clinicians diagnosed patients from clinical symptoms, serum thyroxine and TRAb, thyroid ultrasound and orbital computed tomography. Fresh peripheral blood, approximately 10 ml, yielded the PBMCs. The TCR beta CDR3 regions underwent amplification using RNA transcripts as the source. In the first-round RT-PCR of the TCR CDR3, the HTBI primer set was used. TCRdb recomputed calls from the multiplex PCR reads with MiXCR, one row per CDR3 protein. This table has around 190,000 distinct CDR3 sequences, roughly a sixth appearing once.

The sequencing sample was made of blood. The V gene is TRBV6-1, the J gene TRBJ1-1; TRBD1 matches at 8 bases. This TCR was sampled from a woman aged 45-65 years with Graves' hyperthyroidism. CDR3 sequence reads: CASSLDRANTEAFF. The CDR3 region has the DNA TGTGCCAGCAGTCTGGACAGGGCGAACACTGAAGCTTTCTTT.